The 22 T cell receptor beta chains below come from one sample, sequenced in a study of blood T cells in healthy people across ages. A second PCR of 7 to 11 cycles used a sample-barcoded 5' primer and a J-beta primer mix. TCRdb independently ran MiXCR on the 5' RACE reads; one entry per CDR3 protein. Of about 1.6 million distinct CDR3 sequences listed, 34% are singletons. The sequenced sample consisted of blood. The source of these receptors is a woman in her twenties or thirties in good health.

The chain links TRBV20-1 to TRBJ2-6, with unresolved D. Germline V CDR1 and CDR2: DFQATT, SNEGSKA (reference sequence). The germline V and J ends were trimmed by 5 bases and 0 bases, with 23 bases remaining between them. CDR3 size: 19 residues. This CDR3 reads CSALESLNWRNSGANVLTF. The CDR3 DNA is TGCAGTGCTCTCGAAAGTTTGAATTGGAGAAACTCTGGGGCCAACGTCCTGACTTTC.

This clonotype was recorded only once. This chain uses TRBV2 with TRBJ1-5; D ambiguous. V gave up 4 bases and J gave up 2 bases, with 12 bases separating them. This CDR3 comprises 15 residues. Germline V gene lookup returns CDR1 SNHLY and CDR2 FYNNEI. The CDR3 here is CASSGFGEGNQPQHF. DNA of the CDR3: TGTGCCAGCAGTGGGTTCGGGGAAGGCAATCAGCCCCAGCATTTT.

The chain carries TRBV28 and TRBJ1-1, with a weak D call TRBD1 (5 bases). Germline loops: CDR1 MDHEN, CDR2 SYDVKM. The CDR3 is 13 amino acids. Trimming pared 11 bases from V and 4 bases from J, leaving 17 bases between. CDR3 residues: CAAGGEQSTEAFF. The DNA for the CDR3 is TGTGCCGCGGGGGGGGAGCAGAGCACTGAAGCTTTCTTT.

V and J are TRBV20-1 and TRBJ2-7, with a weak D call TRBD2 (5 bases). V lost 5 bases and J lost 3, with 20 bases in between. The CDR3 consists of 15 residues. Germline CDR1 reads DFQATT; CDR2 reads SNEGSKA (reference sequence). As DNA, the CDR3 is TGCAGTGCTGGGGAAAAGACCAGCGGAGGCTACGAGCAGTACTTC. Protein product: CSAGEKTSGGYEQYF.

This clonotype was recorded many times. V usage is TRBV5-6 and J usage is TRBJ2-7; D assignment may be TRBD1 or TRBD2 (5 bases each). CDR3 length: 13 amino acids. Germline values: CDR1 SGHDT, CDR2 YYEEEE. V dropped 5 bases and J dropped 1 base, with 10 bases sitting between them. The CDR3: CASSPGRSYEQYF. CDR3 bases: TGTGCCAGCAGTCCGGGACGGTCCTACGAGCAGTACTTC.

The rearrangement links TRBV7-9 to TRBJ1-5; D is undetermined. The V gene lost 1 base and the J gene lost 6 bases, with 16 bases spanning the gap. This CDR3 is built from 16 residues. Germline-derived CDR1 and CDR2 are SEHNR and FQNEAQ (reference sequence). CDR3 protein: CASSLDIEASSQPQHF. DNA of the CDR3: TGTGCCAGCAGCTTAGATATCGAGGCCTCCAGTCAGCCCCAGCATTTT.

This clonotype was detected ten times or more. This rearrangement joins TRBV13 to TRBJ2-3; D might be TRBD1 or TRBD2, each matching 5 bases. Trimming took off 5 bases at V and 6 bases at J, with 18 bases between the two ends. CDR1 PRHDT and CDR2 FYEKMQ come from the germline V gene (reference sequence). The CDR3 has 15 residues. This CDR3 reads CASSVLGTPFDTQYF. The CDR3 coding sequence is TGTGCCAGCAGCGTCCTCGGGACCCCTTTCGATACGCAGTATTTT.

This clonotype was picked up a small number of times. This chain links TRBV4-1 with TRBJ2-3, with D perhaps matching TRBD2 (6 bases). The CDR3 extends over 17 amino acids. Germline V lookup: CDR1 MGHRA, CDR2 YSYEKL. The ends were cut back, 0 bases at V and 3 bases at J, with 16 bases in the middle. CDR3 protein: CASSQDGYGLRTDTQYF. CDR3 in DNA: TGCGCCAGCAGCCAAGACGGTTACGGACTAAGGACAGATACGCAGTATTTT.

Comment on this clonotype: A much more abundant neighbour one base away suggests this may be a read error. The chain carries TRBV4-1 and TRBJ2-2; D remains ambiguous. V was cut by 1 base and J by 1 base, with 10 bases left in between. The CDR3 length is 16 residues. Germline V gives CDR1 MGHRA, CDR2 YSYEKL. CDR3 nucleotide sequence: TGCGCCAGCAGCCAAGGCGGCTATCGGAACACCGGGGAGCTGTTTTTT. Protein product: CASSQGGYRNTGELFF.

The chain joins TRBV7-7 to TRBJ2-7, with 8 nucleotides matching TRBD2. The CDR3 is 15 amino acids. V shed 5 bases and J 4 bases; nucleotides not matched to a gene: 10. Per the germline V gene, CDR1 is SSHAT and CDR2 is FNYEAQ (reference sequence). CDR3 sequence: CASSPRAGVGYEQYF. Here the CDR3 DNA reads TGTGCCAGCAGCCCTCGAGCGGGAGTGGGGTACGAGCAGTACTTC.

The count of this clonotype is one. At one of its ends the junction is not consistent with the germline gene, which may arise from a read error. The chain recombines TRBV20-1 with TRBJ2-1; 10 positions match TRBD2. Germline-derived CDR1 and CDR2 are DFQATT and SNEGSKA (reference sequence). The CDR3 is 16 amino acids. The CDR3 nucleotides are TGCAGTGCTTTAAATGGACTAGCGGCCTCCCACAATGAGCAGTTCTTC. As protein: CSALNGLAASHNEQFF.

This CDR3 reads CASSFSPSYNSPLHF. Here the CDR3 DNA reads TGTGCCAGCAGCTTCTCACCCTCCTATAATTCACCCCTCCACTTT. The V call is TRBV11-2, the J call TRBJ1-6, with no clear D. The V gene's germline CDR1 is SGHAT and CDR2 FQNNGV. The CDR3 is made up of 15 amino acids. V lost 3 bases, J lost 0 bases, and 6 bases lay in between.

The CDR3 nucleotides read TGCGCCAGCAGCCGCGGGACAGGGGGTGGCCATGAGCAGTTCTTC. Its translation is CASSRGTGGGHEQFF. The chain employs TRBV5-1 and TRBJ2-1, with 11 bases matching TRBD1. Per the germline V gene, CDR1 is SGHRS and CDR2 is YFSETQ. This CDR3 has 15 residues. Losses at the gene ends were 4 bases for V and 8 bases for J; bases not matched to a gene: 8.

This sequence joins TRBV5-5 and TRBJ2-4; D possibly corresponds to TRBD1 (6 bases). The CDR3 is 16 amino acids. CDR1 and CDR2 from the germline V gene are SGHKS and YYEKEE (reference sequence). The germline V and J ends were trimmed by 4 bases and 2 bases, with 16 bases remaining between them. The CDR3 is CASSNTGNFPKNIQYF. The CDR3 DNA follows: TGTGCCAGCAGCAACACAGGGAATTTTCCCAAAAACATTCAGTACTTC.

In the case of this clonotype: The junction departs from the called germline gene at one end, perhaps through a read error. The rearrangement joins TRBV10-3 to TRBJ2-3; tentatively, D is TRBD1 (6 bases). The CDR3 consists of 13 residues. Germline V gene lookup returns CDR1 ENHRY and CDR2 SYGVKD. The CDR3, as DNA: TGTGCCATCAGTGATGGGGGCACAGATATGCAGTATTTT. This gives the protein CAISDGGTDMQYF.

The table lists this clonotype with a count of one. The rearrangement joins TRBV29-1 to TRBJ1-1; possibly TRBD1 for D (5 bases). The CDR3 totals 14 residues. Germline values: CDR1 SQVTM, CDR2 ANQGSEA. V was shortened by 7 bases and J by 1 base, with 16 bases between the two germline ends. The CDR3 DNA is TGCAGCGAGACCGTGGGACGGGCGAACACTGAAGCTTTCTTT. This gives the protein CSETVGRANTEAFF.

This clonotype has a handful of counts. The rearrangement joins TRBV20-1 to TRBJ2-1; either TRBD1 or TRBD2 may supply D (6 bases each). Germline CDR1 is DFQATT and CDR2 is SNEGSKA (reference sequence). The CDR3 is 14 amino acids. V dropped 5 bases and J dropped 4 bases, with 15 bases sitting between them. This CDR3 is CSAPNGGWYNEQFF. The CDR3 DNA follows: TGCAGTGCTCCAAACGGGGGCTGGTACAATGAGCAGTTCTTC.

This clonotype was picked up many times. The chain uses TRBV20-1 and TRBJ2-5; D is uncertain. The CDR3 spans 9 residues. From germline, CDR1 is DFQATT and CDR2 SNEGSKA (reference sequence). Deletions cut 3 bases from V and 7 bases from J, with 3 bases between. This CDR3 is CSASWTQYF. In DNA form, the CDR3 reads TGCAGTGCTAGCTGGACCCAGTACTTC.

This CDR3 reads CASSATGGAGQPQHF. The DNA for the CDR3 is TGTGCCAGCAGTGCTACAGGGGGCGCAGGTCAGCCCCAGCATTTT. This chain uses TRBV6-1 with TRBJ1-5; 9 bases match TRBD1. The CDR3 extends over 15 amino acids. Germline-derived CDR1 and CDR2 are MNHNS and SASEGT. The V segment lost 4 bases and the J segment 6 bases; nucleotides outside the gene matches: 7.

This rearrangement joins TRBV6-5 to TRBJ1-5, with D perhaps matching TRBD1 (6 bases). Germline values: CDR1 MNHEY, CDR2 SVGAGI. This CDR3 region has 12 residues. Trimming cost V 6 bases and J 9 bases, with 12 bases left between them. The CDR3 protein is CASSKGGGPQHF. The DNA for the CDR3 is TGTGCCAGCAGCAAGGGGGGCGGGCCCCAGCATTTT.

This clonotype occurred a few times. The V gene is TRBV7-8, the J gene TRBJ2-1; tentative D call: TRBD2 (5 bases). The V gene's germline CDR1 is SGHVS and CDR2 FQNEAQ. V lost 5 bases and J 6 bases, leaving 20 bases between the germline ends. The CDR3 loop spans 16 amino acids. The CDR3 DNA reads TGTGCCAGCAGCCACAAAGGAGGAATGGCTGGCAATGAGCAGTTCTTC. Protein sequence: CASSHKGGMAGNEQFF.

This clonotype was seen more than once but under ten times. The rearrangement uses TRBV5-1 and TRBJ2-7, with 9 bases lining up with TRBD1. Germline lookup yields CDR1 SGHRS and CDR2 YFSETQ. Trimming took 0 bases from V and 10 from J; bases not matched to a gene: 11. The CDR3 runs 15 residues. The CDR3 nucleotides read TGCGCCAGCAGCTTGGAGCCGGGACAGGGACAAATTCAGTACTTC. Its translation: CASSLEPGQGQIQYF.